This T cell receptor beta chain derives from a study of blood T cell repertoires in COVID-19. Self-reported history from a screening survey and questionnaire set each donor's cohort. Recovered participants had two consecutive negative NP/OP PCR tests, healthcare professional clearance, or symptom resolution. CDR1 is MNHNY and CDR2 is SVGAGI in the germline V gene (reference sequence). Trimming at V came to 5 bases and at J to 3 bases, leaving 14 bases not matched to a gene. The CDR3 runs 17 residues. Clones were read by immunoSEQ multiplex PCR, and TCRdb kept only the in-frame ones, dropping some. This sample has under 350,000 clones, with around nine tenths found just once.

This TCR was sampled from a woman between 18 and 29 years old who had recovered from COVID-19. Sequenced sample: PBMCs or T cells enriched from blood (not recorded which). The chain carries TRBV6-6 and TRBJ2-7; 9 nucleotides line up with TRBD2. CDR3 sequence: CASSPAMGAGGSYEQYF. CDR3 DNA sequence: TGTGCCAGCAGTCCCGCAATGGGAGCGGGAGGTAGCTACGAGCAGTACTTC.